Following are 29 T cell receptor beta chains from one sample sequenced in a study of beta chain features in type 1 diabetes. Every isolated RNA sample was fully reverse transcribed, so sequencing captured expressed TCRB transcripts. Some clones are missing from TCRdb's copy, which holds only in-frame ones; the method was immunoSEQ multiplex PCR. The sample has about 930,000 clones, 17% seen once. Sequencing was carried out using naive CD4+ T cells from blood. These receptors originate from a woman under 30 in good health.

CDR3 protein: CASSSSGWDTGELFF. CDR3 sequence (DNA): TGCGCCAGCAGTTCCAGCGGGTGGGACACCGGGGAGCTGTTTTTT. The chain has TRBV5-1 and TRBJ2-2, with D possibly being TRBD2 (6 bases). Germline CDR1 and CDR2: SGHRS and YFSETQ. Trimming stripped 5 bases from V and 3 bases from J, with 14 bases between. CDR3 size: 15 residues.

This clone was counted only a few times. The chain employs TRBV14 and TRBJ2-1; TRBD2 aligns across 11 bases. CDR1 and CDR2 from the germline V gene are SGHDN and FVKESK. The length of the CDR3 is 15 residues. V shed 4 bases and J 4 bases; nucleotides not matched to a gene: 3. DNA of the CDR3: TGTGCCAGCAGCCGGGGACTAGCGGCTTACAATGAGCAGTTCTTC. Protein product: CASSRGLAAYNEQFF.

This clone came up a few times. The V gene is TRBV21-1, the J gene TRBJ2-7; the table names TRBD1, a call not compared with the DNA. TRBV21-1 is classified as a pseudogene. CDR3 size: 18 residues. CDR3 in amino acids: CASSKTVGRQGASYEQYF. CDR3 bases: TGTGCCAGCAGCAAAACGGTTGGAAGACAGGGGGCCTCCTACGAGCAGTACTTC.

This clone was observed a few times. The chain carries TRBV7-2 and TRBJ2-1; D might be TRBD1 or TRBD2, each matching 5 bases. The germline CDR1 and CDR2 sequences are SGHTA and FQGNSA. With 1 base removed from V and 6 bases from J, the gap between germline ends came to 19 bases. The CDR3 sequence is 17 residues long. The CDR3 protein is CASSLVGTAGSPNEQFF. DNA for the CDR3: TGTGCCAGCAGCTTAGTAGGTACGGCAGGGAGCCCCAATGAGCAGTTCTTC.

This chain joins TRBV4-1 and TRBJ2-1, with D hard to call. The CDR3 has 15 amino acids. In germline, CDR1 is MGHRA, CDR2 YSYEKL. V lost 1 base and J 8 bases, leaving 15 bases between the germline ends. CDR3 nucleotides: TGCGCCAGCAGCCAAGGCCGACTCCTGGAATATGAGCAGTTCTTC. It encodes CASSQGRLLEYEQFF.

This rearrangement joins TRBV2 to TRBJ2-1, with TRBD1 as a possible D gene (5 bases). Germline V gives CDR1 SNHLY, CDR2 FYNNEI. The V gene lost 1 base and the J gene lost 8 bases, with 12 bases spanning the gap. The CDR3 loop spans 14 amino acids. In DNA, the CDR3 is TGTGCCAGCAGTGAAGAGCAGGGTGGCCATGAGCAGTTCTTC. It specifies CASSEEQGGHEQFF.

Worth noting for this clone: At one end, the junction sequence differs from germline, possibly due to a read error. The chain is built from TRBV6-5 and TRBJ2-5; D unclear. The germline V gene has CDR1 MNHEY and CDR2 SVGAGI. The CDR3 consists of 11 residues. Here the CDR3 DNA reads TGTACCAGTGGGCTGGGGGAGACCCAGTACTTC. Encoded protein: CTSGLGETQYF.

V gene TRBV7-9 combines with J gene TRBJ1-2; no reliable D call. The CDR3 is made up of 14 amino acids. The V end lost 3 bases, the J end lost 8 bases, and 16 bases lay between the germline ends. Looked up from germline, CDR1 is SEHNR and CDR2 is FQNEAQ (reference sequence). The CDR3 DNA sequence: TGTGCCAGCAGCTTTGAACTTCCCATGAACGGCTACACCTTC. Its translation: CASSFELPMNGYTF.

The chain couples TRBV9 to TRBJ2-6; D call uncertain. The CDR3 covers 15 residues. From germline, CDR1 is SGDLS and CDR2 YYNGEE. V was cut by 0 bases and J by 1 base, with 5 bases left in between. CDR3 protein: CASSVEISGANVLTF. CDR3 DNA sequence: TGTGCCAGCAGCGTAGAGATTTCTGGGGCCAACGTCCTGACTTTC. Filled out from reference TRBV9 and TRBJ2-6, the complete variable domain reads DSGVTQTPKHLITATGQRVTLRCSPRSGDLSVYWYQQSLDQGLQFLIQYYNGEERAKGNILERFSAQQFPDLHSELNLSSLELGDSALYFCASSVEISGANVLTFGAGSRLTVL.

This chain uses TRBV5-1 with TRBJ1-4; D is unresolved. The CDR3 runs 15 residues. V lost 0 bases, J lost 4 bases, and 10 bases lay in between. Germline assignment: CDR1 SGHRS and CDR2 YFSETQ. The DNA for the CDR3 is TGCGCCAGCAGCTTGGTCGGGAGGAATAATGAAAAACTGTTTTTT. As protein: CASSLVGRNNEKLFF.

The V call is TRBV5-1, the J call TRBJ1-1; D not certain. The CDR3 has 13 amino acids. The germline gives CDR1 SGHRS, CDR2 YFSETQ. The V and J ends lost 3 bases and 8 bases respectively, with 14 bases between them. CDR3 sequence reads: CASSSIPATEAFF. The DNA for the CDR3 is TGCGCCAGCAGCTCAATACCCGCGACAGAAGCTTTCTTT. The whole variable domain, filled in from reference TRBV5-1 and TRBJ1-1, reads KAGVTQTPRYLIKTRGQQVTLSCSPISGHRSVSWYQQTPGQGLQFLFEYFSETQRNKGNFPGRFSGRQFSNSRSEMNVSTLELGDSALYLCASSSIPATEAFFGQGTRLTVV.

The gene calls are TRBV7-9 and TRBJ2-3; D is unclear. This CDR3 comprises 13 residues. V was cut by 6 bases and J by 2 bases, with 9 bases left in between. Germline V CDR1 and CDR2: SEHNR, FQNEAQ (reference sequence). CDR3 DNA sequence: TGTGCCAGCAGGTGGCTAGACACAGATACGCAGTATTTT. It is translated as CASRWLDTDTQYF.

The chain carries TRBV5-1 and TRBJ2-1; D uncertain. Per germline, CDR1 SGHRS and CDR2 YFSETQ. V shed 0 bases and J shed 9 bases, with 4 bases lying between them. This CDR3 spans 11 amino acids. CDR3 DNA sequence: TGCGCCAGCAGCTTGGCAGCTGAGCAGTTCTTC. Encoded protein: CASSLAAEQFF.

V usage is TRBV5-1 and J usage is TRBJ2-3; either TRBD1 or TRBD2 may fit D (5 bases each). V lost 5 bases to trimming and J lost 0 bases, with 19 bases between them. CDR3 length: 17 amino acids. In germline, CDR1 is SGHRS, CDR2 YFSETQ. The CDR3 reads CASRTRPGGPSTDTQYF. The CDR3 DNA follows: TGCGCCAGCAGAACAAGACCTGGGGGACCTAGCACAGATACGCAGTATTTT.

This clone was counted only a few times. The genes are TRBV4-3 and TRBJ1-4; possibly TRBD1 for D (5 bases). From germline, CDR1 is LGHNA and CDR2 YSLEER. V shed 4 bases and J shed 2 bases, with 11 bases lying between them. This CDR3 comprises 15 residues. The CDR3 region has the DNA TGCGCCAGCAGCCGGGGGGGTTCGACTAATGAAAAACTGTTTTTT. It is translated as CASSRGGSTNEKLFF.

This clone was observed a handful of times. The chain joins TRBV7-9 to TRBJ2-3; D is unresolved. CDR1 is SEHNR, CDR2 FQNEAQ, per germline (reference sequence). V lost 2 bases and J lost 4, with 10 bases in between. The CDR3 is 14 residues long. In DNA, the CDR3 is TGTGCCAGCAGCTTACACGGAATGGCAGATACGCAGTATTTT. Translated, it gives CASSLHGMADTQYF.

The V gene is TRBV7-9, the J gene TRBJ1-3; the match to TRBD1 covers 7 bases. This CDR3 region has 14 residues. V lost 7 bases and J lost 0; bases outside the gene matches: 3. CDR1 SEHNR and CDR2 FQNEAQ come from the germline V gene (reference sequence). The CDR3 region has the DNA TGTGCCAGCACCCGGGACAGCTCTGGAAACACCATATATTTT. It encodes CASTRDSSGNTIYF.

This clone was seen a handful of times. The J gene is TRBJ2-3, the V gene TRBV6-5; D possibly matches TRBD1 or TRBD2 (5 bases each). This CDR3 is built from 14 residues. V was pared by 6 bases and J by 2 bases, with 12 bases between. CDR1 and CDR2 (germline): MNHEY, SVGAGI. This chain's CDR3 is CASSPGTVTDTQYF. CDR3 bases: TGTGCCAGCAGCCCCGGGACCGTCACAGATACGCAGTATTTT.

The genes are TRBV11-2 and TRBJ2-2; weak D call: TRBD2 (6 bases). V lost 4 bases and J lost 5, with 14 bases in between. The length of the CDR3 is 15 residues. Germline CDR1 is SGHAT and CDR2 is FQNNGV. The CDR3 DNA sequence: TGTGCCAGCAGCTCAAGATTAGGAGGGACCGGGGAGCTGTTTTTT. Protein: CASSSRLGGTGELFF.

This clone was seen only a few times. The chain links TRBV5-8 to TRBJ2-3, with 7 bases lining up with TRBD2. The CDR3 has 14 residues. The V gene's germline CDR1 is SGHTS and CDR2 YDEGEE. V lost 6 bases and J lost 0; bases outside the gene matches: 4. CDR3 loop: CASTHSGSTDTQYF. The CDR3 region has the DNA TGTGCCAGCACCCATAGCGGGAGCACAGATACGCAGTATTTT.

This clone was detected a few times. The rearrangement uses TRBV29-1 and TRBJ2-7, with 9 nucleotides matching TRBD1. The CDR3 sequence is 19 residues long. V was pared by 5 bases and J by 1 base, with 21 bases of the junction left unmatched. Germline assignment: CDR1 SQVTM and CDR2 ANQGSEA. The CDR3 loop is CSVSVREGDRDVGSYEQYF. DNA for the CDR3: TGCAGCGTTTCCGTTCGTGAAGGGGACAGGGATGTTGGGTCCTACGAGCAGTACTTC.

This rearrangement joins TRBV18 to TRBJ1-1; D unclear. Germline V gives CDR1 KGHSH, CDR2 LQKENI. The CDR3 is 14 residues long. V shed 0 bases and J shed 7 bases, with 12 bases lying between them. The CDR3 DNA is TGTGCCAGCTCACCACCCGGAGGGAGCCTTGAAGCTTTCTTT. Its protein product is CASSPPGGSLEAFF.

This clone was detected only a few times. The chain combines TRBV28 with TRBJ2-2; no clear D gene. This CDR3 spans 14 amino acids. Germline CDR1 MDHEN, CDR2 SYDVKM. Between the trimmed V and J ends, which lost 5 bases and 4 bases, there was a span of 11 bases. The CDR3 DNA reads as TGTGCCAGCAGTCAGTGGACCCCCACCGGGGAGCTGTTTTTT. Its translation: CASSQWTPTGELFF.

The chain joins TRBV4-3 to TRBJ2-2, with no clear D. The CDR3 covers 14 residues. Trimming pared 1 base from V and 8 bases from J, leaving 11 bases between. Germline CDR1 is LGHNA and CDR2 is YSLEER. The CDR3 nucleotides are TGCGCCAGCAGCCAAGCCCCATTCGAGGGGGAGCTGTTTTTT. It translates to CASSQAPFEGELFF.

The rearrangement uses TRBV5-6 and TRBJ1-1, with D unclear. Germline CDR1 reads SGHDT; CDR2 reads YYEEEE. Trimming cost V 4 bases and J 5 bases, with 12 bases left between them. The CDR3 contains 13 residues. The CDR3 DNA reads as TGTGCCAGCAGCCCCGGAGGTGGGACTGAAGCTTTCTTT. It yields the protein CASSPGGGTEAFF.

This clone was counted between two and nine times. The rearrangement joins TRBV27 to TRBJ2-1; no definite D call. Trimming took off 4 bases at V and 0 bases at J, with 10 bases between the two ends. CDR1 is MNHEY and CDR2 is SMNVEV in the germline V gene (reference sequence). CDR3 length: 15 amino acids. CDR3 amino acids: CASSYGRSSYNEQFF. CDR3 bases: TGTGCCAGCAGTTACGGACGAAGCTCCTACAATGAGCAGTTCTTC.

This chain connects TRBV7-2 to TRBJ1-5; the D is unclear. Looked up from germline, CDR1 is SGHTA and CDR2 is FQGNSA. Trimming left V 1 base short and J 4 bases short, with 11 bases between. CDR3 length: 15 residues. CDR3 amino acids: CASSLVRAPNQPQHF. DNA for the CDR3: TGTGCCAGCAGCTTAGTGCGGGCACCGAATCAGCCCCAGCATTTT. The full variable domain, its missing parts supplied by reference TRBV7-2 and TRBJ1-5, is GAGVSQSPSNKVTEKGKDVELRCDPISGHTALYWYRQSLGQGLEFLIYFQGNSAPDKSGLPSDRFSAERTGGSVSTLTIQRTQQEDSAVYLCASSLVRAPNQPQHFGDGTRLSIL.

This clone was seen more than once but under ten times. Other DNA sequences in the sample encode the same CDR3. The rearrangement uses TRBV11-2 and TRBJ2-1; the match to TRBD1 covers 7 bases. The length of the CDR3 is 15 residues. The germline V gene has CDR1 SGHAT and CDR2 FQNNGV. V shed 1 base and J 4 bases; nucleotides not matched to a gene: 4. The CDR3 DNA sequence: TGTGCCAGCAGCTTAGGACAGGGACCTTACAATGAGCAGTTCTTC. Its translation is CASSLGQGPYNEQFF.

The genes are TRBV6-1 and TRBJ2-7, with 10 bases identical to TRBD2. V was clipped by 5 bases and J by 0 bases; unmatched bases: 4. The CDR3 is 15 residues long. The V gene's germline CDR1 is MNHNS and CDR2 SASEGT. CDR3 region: CASSQSSGSSYEQYF. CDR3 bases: TGTGCCAGCAGTCAATCTAGCGGGAGCTCCTACGAGCAGTACTTC.